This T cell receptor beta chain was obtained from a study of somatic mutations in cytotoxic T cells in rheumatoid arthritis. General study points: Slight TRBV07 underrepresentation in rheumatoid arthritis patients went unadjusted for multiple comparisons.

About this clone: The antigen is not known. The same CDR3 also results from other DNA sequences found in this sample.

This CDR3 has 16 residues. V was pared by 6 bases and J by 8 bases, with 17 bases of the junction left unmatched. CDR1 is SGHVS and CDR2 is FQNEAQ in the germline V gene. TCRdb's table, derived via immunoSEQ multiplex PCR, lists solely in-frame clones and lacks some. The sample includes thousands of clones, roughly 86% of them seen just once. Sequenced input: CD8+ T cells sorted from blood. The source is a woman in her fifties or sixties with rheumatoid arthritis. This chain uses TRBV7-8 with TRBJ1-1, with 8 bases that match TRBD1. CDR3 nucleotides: TGTGCCAGCAGTGAACGCAGGGGGCTTGGTAGGACCGAAGCTTTCTTT. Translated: CASSERRGLGRTEAFF.